The next 15 T cell receptor beta chains were all read from a single sample in a study of T-cell memory formation after mild COVID-19. TCRdb called the 5' RACE reads again in MiXCR, with one record for every CDR3 protein. Of 68,000 or so distinct CDR3 sequences listed, over 15% were seen once; the top ten hold 30% to 35%. Sequencing was carried out using PBMCs or a T cell subset sorted from them (not recorded which). These receptors were taken from an adult woman who had mild COVID-19 (a few samples of this study predate the infection). Cell type and time point are not known.

V usage is TRBV5-1 and J usage is TRBJ2-5; no clear D gene. V was cut by 8 bases and J by 2 bases, with 10 bases left in between. The CDR3 sequence is 12 residues long. Germline V gene sequence: CDR1 SGHRS, CDR2 YFSETQ. The CDR3 nucleotides read TGCGCCAGTTCAGAGCTTCAAGAGACCCAGTACTTC. This encodes CASSELQETQYF.

This chain connects TRBV21-1 to TRBJ2-7; TRBD1 reflects the table's D call only, with no check against the DNA. TRBV21-1 is designated a pseudogene. CDR3 length: 16 amino acids. CDR3 coding DNA: TGTGCCAGCAGCCTAGGGGGGGCGAAGCATCTACACGAGCAGTACTTC. Translation gives CASSLGGAKHLHEQYF.

This chain joins TRBV12-3 or TRBV12-4 and TRBJ2-6, with 7 bases lining up with TRBD1. The CDR3 extends over 18 amino acids. With 4 bases clipped from V and 1 base from J, the junction kept 10 bases outside the gene matches. The CDR3: CASSSFPGGSSGANVLTF. Here the CDR3 DNA reads TGTGCCAGCAGTTCCTTCCCAGGGGGAAGTTCTGGGGCCAACGTCCTGACTTTC.

The V and J genes are TRBV5-5 and TRBJ2-7; 8 bases align to TRBD1. This CDR3 has 14 residues. Germline values: CDR1 SGHKS, CDR2 YYEKEE (reference sequence). V was pared by 9 bases and J by 0 bases, with 8 bases of the junction left unmatched. CDR3: CATNTGQVSYEQYF. The CDR3 DNA reads as TGTGCCACAAACACGGGACAGGTCTCCTACGAGCAGTACTTC.

The rearrangement uses TRBV29-1 and TRBJ2-7; possibly TRBD2 for D (5 bases). The V gene lost 3 bases and the J gene lost 4 bases, with 16 bases spanning the gap. This CDR3 has 14 amino acids. CDR1 SQVTM and CDR2 ANQGSEA come from the germline V gene. The CDR3, as DNA: TGCAGCGTTGAGAGGACGGGGATCCAGTACGAGCAGTACTTC. Its translation is CSVERTGIQYEQYF.

This clonotype occurred many times. V usage is TRBV29-1 and J usage is TRBJ2-1, with D possibly TRBD1 on 6 matching bases. The CDR3 is made up of 14 amino acids. CDR1 SQVTM and CDR2 ANQGSEA come from the germline V gene. The ends were cut back, 5 bases at V and 8 bases at J, with 19 bases in the middle. The CDR3, as DNA: TGCAGCGTTCCCCTCGGTAGGGGGTCGGATGAGCAGTTCTTC. This translates into CSVPLGRGSDEQFF.

This clonotype came up many times. This chain connects TRBV5-1 to TRBJ2-5, with D unclear. Germline loops: CDR1 SGHRS, CDR2 YFSETQ. V was cut by 4 bases and J by 5 bases, with 12 bases left in between. The CDR3 covers 13 residues. The chain's CDR3 is CASSPPMGETQYF. The CDR3 DNA reads TGCGCCAGCAGCCCGCCTATGGGGGAGACCCAGTACTTC.

The gene calls are TRBV7-2 and TRBJ2-1, with 10 bases that match TRBD2. V was pared by 3 bases and J by 7 bases, with 12 bases of the junction left unmatched. The CDR3 is made up of 17 amino acids. CDR1 SGHTA and CDR2 FQGNSA come from the germline V gene. CDR3: CASSFLVAGGRSNEQFF. In DNA, the CDR3 is TGTGCCAGCAGCTTTCTTGTAGCGGGGGGCCGCTCAAATGAGCAGTTCTTC.

This clonotype appeared a few times. The chain links TRBV5-1 to TRBJ1-2, with TRBD1 matching 9 bases. Per the germline V gene, CDR1 is SGHRS and CDR2 is YFSETQ. The CDR3 consists of 18 residues. The V gene end was trimmed by 2 bases and the J gene end by 4 bases; junction bases not matched to a gene: 15. The CDR3 DNA reads as TGCGCCAGCAGCTTCCTGCCCGAAGGGACAGGGTTTCCCTATGGCTACACCTTC. It encodes CASSFLPEGTGFPYGYTF. Full variable domain (outside the CDR3, taken from reference TRBV5-1 and TRBJ1-2): KAGVTQTPRYLIKTRGQQVTLSCSPISGHRSVSWYQQTPGQGLQFLFEYFSETQRNKGNFPGRFSGRQFSNSRSEMNVSTLELGDSALYLCASSFLPEGTGFPYGYTFGSGTRLTVV.

This clonotype was counted between two and nine times. This chain links TRBV7-9 with TRBJ2-2; D may be TRBD1 or TRBD2 (5 bases each). The CDR3 covers 13 residues. V was trimmed by 6 bases and J by 10 bases, leaving 15 bases between them. The V gene's germline CDR1 is SEHNR and CDR2 FQNEAQ (reference sequence). The CDR3 loop reads CASSGTDKLELFF. The CDR3 bases are TGTGCCAGCAGTGGGACGGATAAATTGGAGCTGTTTTTT.

V and J are TRBV10-3 and TRBJ2-7; D unresolved. From germline, CDR1 is ENHRY and CDR2 SYGVKD. The length of the CDR3 is 12 residues. V was pared by 5 bases and J by 2 bases, with 7 bases between. The CDR3 loop is CAISQNAYEQYF. CDR3 bases: TGTGCCATCAGTCAGAATGCCTACGAGCAGTACTTC.

The V call is TRBV5-1, the J call TRBJ1-2; 9 bases map to TRBD1. The CDR3 spans 16 residues. Trimming cost V 1 base and J 6 bases; bases outside gene matches: 10. CDR1 is SGHRS, CDR2 YFSETQ, per germline. The CDR3 nucleotides read TGCGCCAGCAGCTTGCATCGGGACAGGGTTCAGGATGGCTACACCTTC. It translates to CASSLHRDRVQDGYTF. The full variable domain, with the rest looked up from reference TRBV5-1 and TRBJ1-2, is KAGVTQTPRYLIKTRGQQVTLSCSPISGHRSVSWYQQTPGQGLQFLFEYFSETQRNKGNFPGRFSGRQFSNSRSEMNVSTLELGDSALYLCASSLHRDRVQDGYTFGSGTRLTVV.

The chain combines TRBV6-2 or TRBV6-3 with TRBJ2-7; either TRBD1 or TRBD2 may fit D (8 bases each). Trimming took off 10 bases at V and 2 bases at J, with 18 bases between the two ends. The CDR3 is made up of 14 amino acids. The germline CDR1 and CDR2 sequences are MNHEY and SVGEGT. The CDR3 nucleotides are TGTGCCACCAACGACAGGGGACTAGCCTACGAGCAGTACTTC. Protein sequence: CATNDRGLAYEQYF.

This clonotype appeared a few times. The chain uses TRBV4-1 and TRBJ2-2, with no clear D. Trimming took 8 bases from V and 1 from J, leaving 8 bases between them. The germline V gene has CDR1 MGHRA and CDR2 YSYEKL. The CDR3 covers 13 residues. CDR3 sequence: CASGPVNTGELFF. DNA of the CDR3: TGCGCCAGCGGGCCGGTGAACACCGGGGAGCTGTTTTTT.

The chain employs TRBV7-2 and TRBJ2-2; D is perhaps TRBD1 (7 bases). This CDR3 contains 17 residues. V lost 5 bases, J lost 1 base, and 17 bases lay in between. Per germline, CDR1 SGHTA and CDR2 FQGNSA. The DNA of the CDR3 is TGTGCCAGCAGCCACCGTCGGGGGACAGAGAACACCGGGGAGCTGTTTTTT. Its protein is CASSHRRGTENTGELFF.